This entry lists 27 T cell receptor beta chains sequenced from one sample in a study of T cell responses to AZD1222 COVID-19 vaccine. The table came from immunoSEQ multiplex PCR; TCRdb's copy has only in-frame clones and leaves some out. There are roughly 110,000 clones in the sample; under 90% occur only once, and about 5.4% lies in the top ten. Sequenced here: peripheral blood, sampled on day 0 of AZD1222 vaccination. These receptors were collected from an adult in good health.

The chain combines TRBV6-5 with TRBJ2-7; no definite D call. Trimming took off 7 bases at V and 8 bases at J, with 21 bases between the two ends. CDR3 size: 14 residues. Germline-derived CDR1 and CDR2 are MNHEY and SVGAGI. CDR3 residues: CASILGPLTEKQYF. The CDR3 DNA is TGTGCCAGCATTTTAGGACCCCTCACTGAGAAGCAGTACTTC.

The chain recombines TRBV6-5 with TRBJ2-5; 11 nucleotides align to TRBD1. The V and J ends lost 2 bases and 5 bases, in that order; junction bases with no gene match: 4. Germline V gene data show CDR1 as MNHEY and CDR2 as SVGAGI. The length of the CDR3 is 15 residues. CDR3 sequence reads: CASSYRTGGLETQYF. Here the CDR3 DNA reads TGTGCCAGCAGTTACCGGACAGGGGGCCTGGAGACCCAGTACTTC.

The V gene is TRBV28, the J gene TRBJ1-1; 7 bases map to TRBD1. With 2 bases clipped from V and 1 base from J, the junction kept 1 base outside the gene matches. The CDR3 totals 14 residues. The V gene's germline CDR1 is MDHEN and CDR2 SYDVKM. CDR3 DNA: TGTGCCAGCAGTTTAGCAGGGGGGAACACTGAAGCTTTCTTT. This translates into CASSLAGGNTEAFF.

This chain uses TRBV5-1 with TRBJ1-2; D ambiguous. This CDR3 spans 15 amino acids. Trimming shortened V by 1 base and J by 1 base, and 11 bases separated the two germline ends. CDR1 and CDR2 (germline): SGHRS, YFSETQ. CDR3 sequence (DNA): TGCGCCAGCAGCTTGCCGACTGCCGGTAACTATGGCTACACCTTC. This translates into CASSLPTAGNYGYTF.

The chain is built from TRBV15 and TRBJ2-1; 7 bases are shared with TRBD2. V was clipped by 3 bases and J by 3 bases; unmatched bases: 8. Germline V gene lookup returns CDR1 LNHNV and CDR2 YYDKDF (reference sequence). This CDR3 contains 16 residues. The CDR3 here is CATSRGWASGYNEQFF. In nucleotides, the CDR3 is TGTGCCACCAGCAGGGGTTGGGCTAGCGGCTACAATGAGCAGTTCTTC.

This clone was picked up a small number of times. V and J are TRBV19 and TRBJ2-7; 7 bases are a match to TRBD1. J was trimmed by 2 bases and V by 5 bases; bases with no gene match: 6. CDR1 and CDR2 (germline): LNHDA, SQIVND (reference sequence). The CDR3 is 14 amino acids. The CDR3 reads CASSPGTVAYEQYF. DNA for the CDR3: TGTGCCAGTAGTCCCGGGACAGTAGCCTACGAGCAGTACTTC.

The chain joins TRBV11-2 to TRBJ1-3; D unresolved. Trimming shortened V by 0 bases and J by 2 bases, and 2 bases separated the two germline ends. The germline CDR1 and CDR2 sequences are SGHAT and FQNNGV. The CDR3 consists of 13 residues. The CDR3 protein is CASSLEAGNTIYF. CDR3 coding DNA: TGTGCCAGCAGCTTAGAGGCTGGAAACACCATATATTTT.

Details on this clone: At the DNA level, this CDR3 is encoded by other sequences in the same sample as well. The chain employs TRBV5-1 and TRBJ2-7; 9 bases agree with TRBD1. Germline V gene sequence: CDR1 SGHRS, CDR2 YFSETQ. The CDR3 extends over 14 amino acids. Trimming removed 4 bases from V and 1 base from J; junction bases left unmatched: 3. CDR3 in amino acids: CASSTGTGSYEQYF. The CDR3 region has the DNA TGCGCCAGCAGCACCGGGACAGGGTCCTACGAGCAGTACTTC.

The rearrangement joins TRBV2 to TRBJ2-5; D might be TRBD2 (5 bases). Trimming took off 1 base at V and 1 base at J, with 10 bases between the two ends. CDR3 length: 15 amino acids. The germline V gene encodes CDR1 SNHLY and CDR2 FYNNEI. Written as DNA, the CDR3 is TGTGCCAGCAGTGAAGAGGGAGCCTCCCAAGAGACCCAGTACTTC. It is translated as CASSEEGASQETQYF.

The chain uses TRBV7-8 and TRBJ2-7; 10 positions agree with TRBD1. Germline V gene sequence: CDR1 SGHVS, CDR2 FQNEAQ. Trimming took 1 base from V and 1 from J; bases not matched to a gene: 13. The length of the CDR3 is 19 residues. DNA for the CDR3: TGTGCCAGCAGCTTAGAGGGACAGGGGCGACCCTGGGCTTCCTACGAGCAGTACTTC. Translating gives CASSLEGQGRPWASYEQYF.

The CDR3 loop reads CASSQGSGSGYNEQFF. The CDR3 coding sequence is TGTGCCAGCAGCCAGGGCAGCGGGAGTGGGTACAATGAGCAGTTCTTC. The chain recombines TRBV4-2 with TRBJ2-1; 8 positions match TRBD2. V was pared by 3 bases and J by 4 bases, with 8 bases of the junction left unmatched. The CDR3 is 16 residues long. The germline V gene encodes CDR1 LGHNA and CDR2 YNFKEQ.

V usage is TRBV6-5 and J usage is TRBJ1-1; unclear D gene. Trimming removed 4 bases from V and 3 bases from J, with 12 bases in between. Germline V CDR1 and CDR2: MNHEY, SVGAGI. The CDR3 contains 14 residues. CDR3 loop: CASSSAPLDTEAFF. The CDR3 DNA reads TGTGCCAGCAGTTCCGCCCCTTTGGACACTGAAGCTTTCTTT.

This clone is medium-sized. The chain combines TRBV24-1 with TRBJ2-1, with D possibly being TRBD1 (5 bases). This CDR3 comprises 13 residues. The V end lost 3 bases, the J end lost 10 bases, and 12 bases lay between the germline ends. Germline V gene sequence: CDR1 KGHDR, CDR2 SFDVKD. CDR3 DNA: TGTGCCACCAGTGATCCTCAGACAGTAGAGCAGTTCTTC. Translated: CATSDPQTVEQFF.

The chain combines TRBV10-2 with TRBJ2-7; D is undetermined. Germline CDR1 WSHSY, CDR2 SAAADI. Trimming cost V 4 bases and J 2 bases, with 6 bases left between them. This CDR3 spans 12 amino acids. DNA of the CDR3: TGCGCCAGCAGTGGGGCAACCTACGAGCAGTACTTC. It translates to CASSGATYEQYF.

The gene calls are TRBV27 and TRBJ1-6, with 7 bases aligning to TRBD1. In germline, CDR1 is MNHEY, CDR2 SMNVEV (reference sequence). Unmatched junction bases numbered 11, after V lost 5 bases and J lost 7 bases. The CDR3 covers 16 residues. The CDR3, as DNA: TGTGCCAGCAGTCGATGGTCAGGGGGATGGAATTCACCCCTCCACTTT. Translation gives CASSRWSGGWNSPLHF.

This clone came up once. The rearrangement joins TRBV6-5 to TRBJ2-7; no firm D call. This CDR3 is 12 amino acids long. V lost 5 bases and J lost 7, with 12 bases in between. The germline gives CDR1 MNHEY, CDR2 SVGAGI. CDR3 nucleotides: TGTGCCAGCAGTCCCCCCGTAGGAGAGCAGTACTTC. It codes for CASSPPVGEQYF.

This chain links TRBV5-1 with TRBJ1-1; D not certain. CDR1 is SGHRS and CDR2 is YFSETQ in the germline V gene. V gave up 1 base and J gave up 2 bases, with 6 bases separating them. CDR3 length equals 13 residues. The CDR3 DNA reads as TGCGCCAGCAGCTTGATGGTCAACACTGAAGCTTTCTTT. It specifies CASSLMVNTEAFF.

The V gene is TRBV28, the J gene TRBJ1-4, with TRBD1 matching 8 bases. The CDR3 sequence is 13 residues long. J lost 15 bases, V lost 3 bases, and 9 bases had no gene match. The germline CDR1 and CDR2 sequences are MDHEN and SYDVKM. The CDR3, as DNA: TGTGCCAGCAGTTTTCCCCGGACAGGGTTGGTGTTTTTT. It codes for CASSFPRTGLVFF.

The V and J genes are TRBV9 and TRBJ2-7; D remains ambiguous. The CDR3 consists of 11 residues. Trimming pared 0 bases from V and 6 bases from J, leaving 4 bases between. CDR1 is SGDLS and CDR2 is YYNGEE in the germline V gene. The CDR3 is CASSVGSEQYF. The CDR3 nucleotides are TGTGCCAGCAGCGTAGGAAGCGAGCAGTACTTC.

This chain joins TRBV18 and TRBJ2-1, with a weak D call TRBD2 (5 bases). The germline V and J ends were trimmed by 0 bases and 6 bases, with 12 bases remaining between them. The length of the CDR3 is 15 residues. Germline lookup yields CDR1 KGHSH and CDR2 LQKENI. The CDR3 reads CASSPPRGSPNEQFF. In nucleotides, the CDR3 is TGTGCCAGCTCACCACCTCGGGGTTCCCCCAATGAGCAGTTCTTC.

This clone appeared a single time. This chain uses TRBV5-6 with TRBJ2-7, with 7 bases aligning to TRBD1. The CDR3 is 15 residues long. V lost 0 bases, J lost 4 bases, and 7 bases stayed unmatched. Germline V gene lookup returns CDR1 SGHDT and CDR2 YYEEEE. CDR3 loop: CASSLEPGGTYEQYF. The CDR3 region has the DNA TGTGCCAGCAGCTTGGAGCCAGGGGGTACGTACGAGCAGTACTTC.

A single count supports this clone. The chain uses TRBV5-1 and TRBJ2-2; D may be TRBD1 (5 bases). Trimming stripped 6 bases from V and 3 bases from J, with 12 bases between. The CDR3 is made up of 14 amino acids. CDR1 and CDR2 (germline): SGHRS, YFSETQ. The CDR3 loop reads CASKWGRDTGELFF. The CDR3 DNA reads as TGCGCCAGCAAGTGGGGCAGGGACACCGGGGAGCTGTTTTTT. Filled out from reference TRBV5-1 and TRBJ2-2, the complete variable domain reads KAGVTQTPRYLIKTRGQQVTLSCSPISGHRSVSWYQQTPGQGLQFLFEYFSETQRNKGNFPGRFSGRQFSNSRSEMNVSTLELGDSALYLCASKWGRDTGELFFGEGSRLTVL.

The genes are TRBV6-2 or TRBV6-3 and TRBJ2-3, with TRBD1 as a possible D gene (5 bases). V dropped 0 bases and J dropped 4 bases, with 14 bases sitting between them. Germline V gives CDR1 MNHEY, CDR2 SVGEGT. The length of the CDR3 is 16 residues. The CDR3 reads CASSYSSGIGPDTQYF. Written as DNA, the CDR3 is TGTGCCAGCAGTTACTCGTCAGGGATCGGTCCAGATACGCAGTATTTT.

The chain combines TRBV12-5 with TRBJ2-2, with TRBD1 as a possible D gene (6 bases). Germline lookup yields CDR1 LGHNT and CDR2 FRNRAP. The ends were cut back, 0 bases at V and 0 bases at J, with 11 bases in the middle. CDR3 length: 17 amino acids. The DNA for the CDR3 is TGTGCTAGTGGTTTGGTATCAGGGACATCGAACACCGGGGAGCTGTTTTTT. Its protein is CASGLVSGTSNTGELFF.

In its sample, this clone was seen once. The chain links TRBV29-1 to TRBJ1-2; D gene uncertain. V gave up 3 bases and J gave up 8 bases, with 10 bases separating them. Germline lookup yields CDR1 SQVTM and CDR2 ANQGSEA. The CDR3 is made up of 11 amino acids. The CDR3, as DNA: TGCAGCGTTGAGTTTATGAAGGGCTACACCTTC. It specifies CSVEFMKGYTF. The variable domain in full, completed from reference TRBV29-1 and TRBJ1-2, reads SAVISQKPSRDICQRGTSLTIQCQVDSQVTMMFWYRQQPGQSLTLIATANQGSEATYESGFVIDKFPISRPNLTFSTLTVSNMSPEDSSIYLCSVEFMKGYTFGSGTRLTVV.

The V gene is TRBV5-4, the J gene TRBJ2-7; D call uncertain. The CDR3 is made up of 13 amino acids. V gave up 4 bases and J gave up 4 bases, with 12 bases separating them. Germline V gives CDR1 SGHNT, CDR2 YYREEE (reference sequence). The CDR3 is CASSLGQVYEQYF. CDR3 in DNA: TGTGCCAGCAGCCTAGGCCAAGTGTACGAGCAGTACTTC.

The DNA of the CDR3 is TGTGCCAGCAGTCCGGAGCCCAACTATGGCTACACCTTC. Its protein product is CASSPEPNYGYTF. This chain connects TRBV7-3 to TRBJ1-2; no firm D call. CDR3 size: 13 residues. The germline CDR1 and CDR2 sequences are SGHTA and FQGTGA. V lost 6 bases and J lost 2, with 10 bases in between.